The 18 T cell receptor beta chains listed next were all sequenced from one sample in a study of T cell clones after liver transplantation (dated by TCRdb to about 2019). The library was produced with the immunoSEQ multiplex PCR assay. TCRdb holds this immuneACCESS table with in-frame rearrangements only. Some clones are missing; in checked studies, unresolved V genes explain under half, and the rest has no known cause. The sample includes tens of thousands of clones, with more than 75% observed a single time. The top ten clonotypes cover 2% to 3% of the sample. According to the study, the label for this sample's time point signals: pre-transplant. The sample consisted of CD4+ T cells from blood, taken before liver transplant. These TCRs come from a human donor who received a liver transplant.

The genes are TRBV2 and TRBJ2-7; 9 positions agree with TRBD1. The CDR3 spans 14 residues. CDR1 and CDR2 from the germline V gene are SNHLY and FYNNEI. V shed 6 bases, J shed 6 bases, and the junction held 9 bases outside the gene matches. The CDR3 loop reads CASRVDRGAGEQYF. CDR3 DNA sequence: TGTGCCAGCAGGGTGGACAGGGGCGCAGGCGAGCAGTACTTC.

The chain combines TRBV5-4 with TRBJ1-1, with 9 nucleotides matching TRBD1. CDR1 SGHNT and CDR2 YYREEE come from the germline V gene (reference sequence). The CDR3 extends over 14 amino acids. J was trimmed by 3 bases and V by 4 bases; bases with no gene match: 4. The CDR3 loop is CASSADRGDTEAFF. CDR3 DNA sequence: TGTGCCAGCAGCGCGGACAGGGGTGACACTGAAGCTTTCTTT.

The table lists this clone with a count of one. The rearrangement links TRBV18 to TRBJ1-3, with D unresolved. Germline V gene data show CDR1 as KGHSH and CDR2 as LQKENI. Trimming took off 6 bases at V and 0 bases at J, with 18 bases between the two ends. The CDR3 is made up of 17 amino acids. CDR3 nucleotides: TGTGCCAGCTCCACTATCCGCGGCAGGCACTCTGGAAACACCATATATTTT. Translation: CASSTIRGRHSGNTIYF.

The chain carries TRBV28 and TRBJ2-3; 9 bases match TRBD2. The J segment lost 2 bases and the V segment lost 10 bases, leaving 10 bases of the junction unmatched. Germline loops: CDR1 MDHEN, CDR2 SYDVKM. The CDR3 is 15 amino acids. CDR3 sequence (DNA): TGTGCCACCCTCTCGACTAGCGGATTCACAGATACGCAGTATTTT. Amino acids: CATLSTSGFTDTQYF.

The chain employs TRBV6-5 and TRBJ2-7; a possible D gene is TRBD2 (6 bases). Germline V gives CDR1 MNHEY, CDR2 SVGAGI. The CDR3 consists of 13 residues. The V and J ends lost 5 bases and 3 bases respectively, with 11 bases between them. The CDR3, as DNA: TGTGCCAGCAGTCCGCCGGGACTCTACGAGCAGTACTTC. Protein: CASSPPGLYEQYF.

The chain is built from TRBV2 and TRBJ2-7; TRBD1 agrees at 10 bases. The CDR3 runs 16 residues. Germline V gives CDR1 SNHLY, CDR2 FYNNEI. V lost 5 bases to trimming and J lost 7 bases; unmatched junction nucleotides: 14. As DNA, the CDR3 is TGTGCCAGCAGTCCGATTTCCGGGACAGGGGCGGGAGAGCAGTACTTC. Translating it yields CASSPISGTGAGEQYF.

J is TRBJ2-1 and V is TRBV7-2, with 10 bases identical to TRBD1. This CDR3 comprises 16 residues. Germline assignment: CDR1 SGHTA and CDR2 FQGNSA. J was trimmed by 2 bases and V by 5 bases; bases with no gene match: 6. DNA for the CDR3: TGTGCCAGCAGCCCGGCCGGGACAGGGGCCTACAATGAGCAGTTCTTC. It encodes CASSPAGTGAYNEQFF. Complete variable domain (other parts from reference TRBV7-2 and TRBJ2-1): GAGVSQSPSNKVTEKGKDVELRCDPISGHTALYWYRQSLGQGLEFLIYFQGNSAPDKSGLPSDRFSAERTGGSVSTLTIQRTQQEDSAVYLCASSPAGTGAYNEQFFGPGTRLTVL.

The genes are TRBV30 and TRBJ2-2, with D possibly matching TRBD1 (7 bases). The CDR3 covers 18 residues. With 5 bases removed from V and 3 bases from J, the gap between germline ends came to 25 bases. Germline CDR1 GTSNPN, CDR2 SVGIG (reference sequence). This chain's CDR3 is CAWEPRRQGLGDTGELFF. The CDR3 coding sequence is TGTGCCTGGGAACCGAGACGACAGGGACTGGGGGACACCGGGGAGCTGTTTTTT.

The chain recombines TRBV27 with TRBJ1-1, with a weak D call TRBD1 (5 bases). This CDR3 spans 14 amino acids. The V gene's germline CDR1 is MNHEY and CDR2 SMNVEV (reference sequence). Trimming removed 1 base at V and 1 base at J, with 7 bases between. This chain's CDR3 is CASSLWQGNTEAFF. The CDR3 DNA reads TGTGCCAGCAGTTTATGGCAGGGGAACACTGAAGCTTTCTTT.

V gene TRBV7-3 combines with J gene TRBJ1-5, with 7 bases fitting TRBD1. The length of the CDR3 is 15 residues. The V and J ends lost 2 bases and 4 bases, in that order; junction bases with no gene match: 5. Germline values: CDR1 SGHTA, CDR2 FQGTGA. The CDR3 is CASSLGSGGNQPQHF. The DNA of the CDR3 is TGTGCCAGCAGCTTAGGGTCAGGGGGAAATCAGCCCCAGCATTTT.

The rearrangement links TRBV11-2 to TRBJ2-5; TRBD2 matches at 8 bases. The CDR3 contains 13 residues. Germline CDR1 and CDR2: SGHAT and FQNNGV. V trimming: 3 bases; J trimming: 4 bases; junction bases outside the gene matches: 1. CDR3 nucleotides: TGTGCCAGCAGCTTTAGCGGGACAGAGACCCAGTACTTC. This sequence encodes CASSFSGTETQYF. The whole variable domain, remainder taken from reference TRBV11-2 and TRBJ2-5, is EAGVAQSPRYKIIEKRQSVAFWCNPISGHATLYWYQQILGQGPKLLIQFQNNGVVDDSQLPKDRFSAERLKGVDSTLKIQPAKLEDSAVYLCASSFSGTETQYFGPGTRLLVL.

The chain employs TRBV6-1 and TRBJ2-7, with 11 bases aligning to TRBD2. The length of the CDR3 is 14 residues. Germline CDR1 is MNHNS and CDR2 is SASEGT. The J segment lost 7 bases and the V segment lost 7 bases, leaving 9 bases of the junction unmatched. CDR3 loop: CASNLSGRAGEQYF. Here the CDR3 DNA reads TGTGCCAGCAACCTTAGCGGGAGGGCCGGGGAGCAGTACTTC.

The chain recombines TRBV27 with TRBJ1-1, with D possibly being TRBD1 (6 bases). V was pared by 6 bases and J by 0 bases, with 11 bases between. The CDR3 contains 14 residues. Germline values: CDR1 MNHEY, CDR2 SMNVEV (reference sequence). As DNA, the CDR3 is TGTGCCAGCAGGCACAGGGTGCTGAACACTGAAGCTTTCTTT. This encodes CASRHRVLNTEAFF.

The J gene is TRBJ2-7, the V gene TRBV6-5; TRBD2 matches 8 bases. V lost 0 bases to trimming and J lost 3 bases; unmatched junction nucleotides: 4. Germline-derived CDR1 and CDR2 are MNHEY and SVGAGI. The CDR3 length is 15 residues. The DNA of the CDR3 is TGTGCCAGCAGTTACTCACTAGCGGTCCTCTACGAGCAGTACTTC. Translating gives CASSYSLAVLYEQYF.

The chain employs TRBV27 and TRBJ2-3; a weak D match, TRBD1 (5 bases). This CDR3 comprises 13 residues. V gave up 8 bases and J gave up 8 bases, with 17 bases separating them. The V gene's germline CDR1 is MNHEY and CDR2 SMNVEV (reference sequence). The CDR3 reads CASRSGRVGTQYF. The CDR3 DNA is TGTGCCAGCCGCTCGGGCAGGGTTGGTACGCAGTATTTT.

About this clone: This specimen includes other DNA sequences encoding the same CDR3. This chain links TRBV7-2 with TRBJ1-5; no reliable D call. The CDR3 length is 13 residues. The V gene's germline CDR1 is SGHTA and CDR2 FQGNSA. Between the trimmed V and J ends, which lost 5 bases and 4 bases, there was a span of 9 bases. CDR3 loop: CASSPDPNQPQHF. The CDR3, as DNA: TGTGCCAGCAGCCCAGACCCAAATCAGCCCCAGCATTTT.

The V gene is TRBV5-4, the J gene TRBJ2-5; 10 bases map to TRBD2. There are 16 residues in the CDR3. With V trimmed by 0 bases and J by 1 base, 3 bases remained unmatched. The germline gives CDR1 SGHNT, CDR2 YYREEE (reference sequence). CDR3 coding DNA: TGTGCCAGCAGCTTGGGTAGCGGGAGGACCCAAGAGACCCAGTACTTC. It yields the protein CASSLGSGRTQETQYF.

The J gene is TRBJ2-1, the V gene TRBV4-1, with 14 bases identical to TRBD2. CDR1 and CDR2 from the germline V gene are MGHRA and YSYEKL. The CDR3 has 17 amino acids. Losses at the gene ends were 0 bases for V and 8 bases for J; bases not matched to a gene: 6. Here the CDR3 DNA reads TGCGCCAGCAGCCAAGAATTTGGACTAGCGGGAGGTGATGAGCAGTTCTTC. It translates to CASSQEFGLAGGDEQFF.